Below, 8 T cell receptor beta chains from the same sample are listed, as sequenced in a study of blood T cell repertoires in COVID-19. Assay: immunoSEQ multiplex PCR; the TCRdb copy retains only in-frame clones and omits some. The table records roughly 200,000 clones, about four fifths of them present only once. The source material was PBMCs or T cells enriched from blood (not recorded which). All receptors come from a woman aged 50 to 60 who had been exposed to COVID-19.

This clone was observed a few times. The CDR3 loop is CASMSGSDYQPQHF. The CDR3 region has the DNA TGTGCCAGTATGTCAGGGTCCGATTATCAGCCCCAGCATTTT. The rearrangement links TRBV19 to TRBJ1-5, with D possibly TRBD1 on 5 matching bases. CDR3 size: 14 residues. CDR1 and CDR2 from the germline V gene are LNHDA and SQIVND (reference sequence). V lost 7 bases, J lost 5 bases, and 15 bases lay in between.

The chain couples TRBV6-2 or TRBV6-3 to TRBJ2-7, with 8 bases lining up with TRBD2. Germline trimming cut 5 bases from V and 2 bases from J; bases unmatched to any gene: 5. This CDR3 is built from 14 residues. The germline V gene has CDR1 MNHEY and CDR2 SVGEGT. Here the CDR3 DNA reads TGTGCCAGCAGTCTTAGCGGGGCCACCTACGAGCAGTACTTC. It encodes CASSLSGATYEQYF.

The genes are TRBV2 and TRBJ1-6, with D unresolved. V was clipped by 6 bases and J by 9 bases, with 12 bases between them. The CDR3 totals 13 residues. Germline V gives CDR1 SNHLY, CDR2 FYNNEI. CDR3 bases: TGTGCCAGCAGCGGGGAAAGGATTTCACCCCTCCACTTT. Its protein is CASSGERISPLHF.

V is TRBV19 and J is TRBJ2-1; D may be TRBD2 (5 bases). V was pared by 1 base and J by 9 bases, with 10 bases between. Germline assignment: CDR1 LNHDA and CDR2 SQIVND (reference sequence). CDR3 length equals 13 residues. The CDR3 bases are TGTGCCAGTAGTATAGCCGGGGTCGGTGAGCAGTTCTTC. It translates to CASSIAGVGEQFF.

The chain combines TRBV21-1 with TRBJ1-2; TRBD1, the table's D call, lacks a check against the DNA. TRBV21-1 represents a pseudogene. CDR3 length: 14 amino acids. DNA for the CDR3: TGTGCCAGCAGCAAAGTTAAGGGGGCAAGTGGCTACACCTTC. It translates to CASSKVKGASGYTF.

J is TRBJ1-1 and V is TRBV12-3 or TRBV12-4; the match to TRBD1 covers 10 bases. V trimming: 7 bases; J trimming: 6 bases; junction bases outside the gene matches: 5. CDR3 length equals 13 residues. The DNA for the CDR3 is TGTGCCAGCAATGACAGGGGGCCTTCTGAAGCTTTCTTT. Amino acids: CASNDRGPSEAFF.

The rearrangement links TRBV7-3 to TRBJ1-1; D is unclear. The CDR3 contains 13 residues. Germline V lookup: CDR1 SGHTA, CDR2 FQGTGA. Trimming removed 4 bases from V and 5 bases from J, with 11 bases in between. CDR3 coding DNA: TGTGCCAGCAGCTCCGATGGCGGAACTGAAGCTTTCTTT. Translated, it gives CASSSDGGTEAFF.

The chain joins TRBV27 to TRBJ1-1; unclear D gene. CDR1 MNHEY and CDR2 SMNVEV come from the germline V gene (reference sequence). V lost 5 bases and J 2 bases, leaving 15 bases between the germline ends. The CDR3 extends over 15 amino acids. The CDR3 bases are TGTGCCAGCAGTCCCCAACCGTGGGCCAACACTGAAGCTTTCTTT. Residues: CASSPQPWANTEAFF.